Listed below are T cell receptor beta chains from one sample, sequenced in a study of blood T cell repertoires in COVID-19. The table came from immunoSEQ multiplex PCR; TCRdb's copy has only in-frame clones and leaves some out. Of approximately 190,000 clones listed, around 84% are singletons. The source material was peripheral blood. The receptors were sampled from a man aged 30 to 45 with active or convalescent COVID-19. The CDR3 runs from the conserved cysteine through the conserved F or W. Each record gives: V gene, J gene, D gene, clone size, CDR3 length, CDR3 protein, CDR3 DNA. The D gene is left open where the match is weak. Size tells how often a clone was seen (once, few, many) or the class of an expanded clone, and some rows leave it out.

v_gene: TRBV7-2; j_gene: TRBJ2-5; d_gene: TRBD2; abundance: once; len: 15; CDR3aa: CASSSRLAGEETQYF; CDR3nt: TGTGCCAGCAGCTCCCGGCTAGCGGGAGAAGAGACCCAGTACTTC
v_gene: TRBV5-1; j_gene: TRBJ2-1; d_gene: TRBD1; abundance: once; len: 14; CDR3aa: CASSSQGNGNEQFF; CDR3nt: TGCGCCAGCAGCTCACAGGGGAATGGTAATGAGCAGTTCTTC
v_gene: TRBV3-1/TRBV3-2; j_gene: TRBJ2-6; d_gene: TRBD1; abundance: few; len: 17; CDR3aa: CASSPRTGGSGANVLTF; CDR3nt: TGTGCCAGCAGCCCTAGGACAGGCGGCTCTGGGGCCAACGTCCTGACTTTC
v_gene: TRBV11-3; j_gene: TRBJ1-1; d_gene: TRBD1; abundance: .; len: 15; CDR3aa: CASSARTGGDTEAFF; CDR3nt: TGTGCCAGCAGCGCCCGGACAGGGGGGGATACTGAAGCTTTCTTT
v_gene: TRBV7-8; j_gene: TRBJ1-4; d_gene: .; abundance: .; len: 16; CDR3aa: CASSLSFITTNEKLFF; CDR3nt: TGTGCCAGCAGCTTATCTTTTATAACAACTAATGAAAAACTGTTTTTT
v_gene: TRBV10-2; j_gene: TRBJ1-3; d_gene: TRBD1; abundance: .; len: 14; CDR3aa: CASSQQGPGNTIYF; CDR3nt: TGCGCCAGCAGCCAACAGGGGCCTGGAAACACCATATATTTT
v_gene: TRBV21-1; j_gene: TRBJ1-3; d_gene: .; abundance: .; len: 14; CDR3aa: CASSKGPGRDTIYF; CDR3nt: TGTGCCAGCAGCAAAGGACCTGGGAGAGACACCATATATTTT
v_gene: TRBV19; j_gene: TRBJ1-2; d_gene: .; abundance: .; len: 14; CDR3aa: CASSRGSPTDGYTF; CDR3nt: TGTGCCAGTAGTAGAGGAAGCCCTACGGATGGCTACACCTTC
v_gene: TRBV9; j_gene: TRBJ1-3; d_gene: .; abundance: .; len: 14; CDR3aa: CASSGIRSGNTIYF; CDR3nt: TGTGCCAGCAGCGGAATTCGGTCTGGAAACACCATATATTTT
v_gene: TRBV7-8; j_gene: TRBJ1-2; d_gene: .; abundance: few; len: 15; CDR3aa: CASSLLLGQYYGYTF; CDR3nt: TGTGCCAGCAGCCTTCTCCTCGGACAGTACTATGGCTACACCTTC
v_gene: TRBV6-5; j_gene: TRBJ1-5; d_gene: .; abundance: .; len: 14; CDR3aa: CASSYSGGDQPQHF; CDR3nt: TGTGCCAGCAGTTACTCTGGAGGGGATCAGCCCCAGCATTTT
v_gene: TRBV19; j_gene: TRBJ1-1; d_gene: .; abundance: once; len: 14; CDR3aa: CASSIGGLGTEAFF; CDR3nt: TGTGCCAGTAGTATAGGAGGCTTAGGAACTGAAGCTTTCTTT
v_gene: TRBV4-2; j_gene: TRBJ2-5; d_gene: TRBD2; abundance: .; len: 17; CDR3aa: CASSQGLAGPGEETQYF; CDR3nt: TGTGCCAGCAGCCAGGGACTAGCGGGTCCCGGGGAAGAGACCCAGTACTTC